A selection of T cell receptor beta chains follows, all from one sample in a study of neurological immune-mediated disorders. Each CDR3 protein gets one entry after TCRdb re-called the 5' RACE reads with MiXCR. This sample yields about 65,000 distinct CDR3 sequences, of which 4.1% are seen a single time; 2.5% to 3% belongs to the top ten. Sequencing input: PBMCs. Receptors originate from a man between 50 and 59 years old with multiple sclerosis. The CDR3 runs from the conserved cysteine through the conserved F or W. D genes are given only for firm matches. Size tells how often a clone was seen (once, few, many) or the class of an expanded clone, and some rows leave it out.

d_call j_call clone_size v_call cdr3_aa cdr3_nt
NA TRBJ2-7 many TRBV5-5 CASSLDRRAYEQYF TGTGCCAGCAGCTTGGACAGGCGAGCCTACGAGCAGTACTTC
NA TRBJ2-5 many TRBV6-6 CASSHVLGSQYF TGTGCCAGCAGCCACGTTCTAGGGTCCCAGTACTTC
NA TRBJ2-3 many TRBV7-6 CASSLAGGAQRAQYF TGTGCCAGCAGCTTAGCGGGCGGGGCCCAACGGGCACAGTATTTT
NA TRBJ2-3 many TRBV5-5 CASSLVLATDTQYF TGTGCCAGCAGCTTGGTCCTAGCGACAGATACGCAGTATTTT
TRBD1 TRBJ1-5 few TRBV12-3/TRBV12-4 CASASGGSNQPQHF TGTGCCAGCGCCTCAGGGGGTAGCAATCAGCCCCAGCATTTT
NA TRBJ2-1 many TRBV5-5 CASTKDSLSYNEQFF TGTGCCAGCACCAAGGACAGCCTCTCCTACAATGAGCAGTTCTTC
NA TRBJ1-5 NA TRBV5-1 CASSLGTNQPQNF TGCGCCAGCAGCTTGGGTACGAATCAGCCCCAGAATTTT
NA TRBJ2-3 NA TRBV4-3 CASSRIGRTDTQYF TGCGCCAGCAGCCGAATAGGACGAACAGATACGCAGTATTTT
NA TRBJ1-2 NA TRBV7-6 CASSLSLERSYGYTF TGCGCCAGCAGCCTCTCTTTGGAAAGGAGCTATGGCTACACCTTC
NA TRBJ2-1 many TRBV3-1 CASSLAFADEQFF TGTGCCAGCAGTTTAGCGTTTGCCGATGAGCAGTTCTTC
NA TRBJ1-1 many TRBV5-5 CASSLVSRNTEAFF TGTGCCAGCAGCTTGGTATCCCGGAACACTGAAGCTTTCTTT
NA TRBJ1-5 many TRBV12-3/TRBV12-4 CASSPSPGTKGLGNQPQHF TGTGCCAGCAGCCCCTCCCCAGGCACGAAGGGGCTGGGCAATCAGCCCCAGCATTTT
NA TRBJ1-4 many TRBV5-5 CASSLDRHTNEKLFF TGTGCCAGCAGCTTGGACAGACACACGAATGAAAAACTGTTTTTT
NA TRBJ1-5 many TRBV20-1 CSANPGGAYSNQPQHF TGCAGTGCTAATCCCGGCGGAGCGTATAGCAATCAGCCCCAGCATTTT
NA TRBJ2-4 many TRBV20-1 CSARPSTRKGGKNIQYF TGCAGTGCTAGACCCTCTACCCGGAAGGGGGGCAAAAACATTCAGTACTTC
TRBD1 TRBJ2-3 many TRBV20-1 CSARGTGATDTQYF TGCAGTGCCCGGGGGACAGGGGCTACAGATACGCAGTATTTT
NA TRBJ1-1 NA TRBV5-1 CASRVELADTEAFF TGCGCCAGCAGGGTCGAGTTGGCGGACACTGAAGCTTTCTTT
TRBD1 TRBJ1-4 many TRBV7-2 CASSLARGNEKLFF TGTGCCAGCAGCTTAGCCAGGGGGAATGAAAAACTGTTTTTT
NA TRBJ1-5 many TRBV30 CAWSEQPSNQPQHF TGTGCCTGGAGTGAACAGCCAAGCAATCAGCCCCAGCATTTT
NA TRBJ1-4 many TRBV20-1 CSARGQTDLIEKLFF TGCAGTGCTAGGGGTCAGACAGACTTAATCGAAAAACTGTTTTTT
NA TRBJ2-2 many TRBV6-5 CASSYPPTRPNTGELFF TGTGCCAGCAGTTACCCTCCCACGCGCCCGAACACCGGGGAGCTGTTTTTT
NA TRBJ2-6 many TRBV3-1 CASRLAFSGANVLTF TGTGCCAGCAGACTAGCCTTCTCTGGGGCCAACGTCCTGACTTTC
TRBD1 TRBJ1-5 many TRBV27 CASSFLGQVFYGFQPQHF TGTGCCAGCAGTTTTTTGGGACAGGTTTTTTATGGTTTTCAGCCCCAGCATTTT
NA TRBJ1-6 many TRBV11-2 CASSWRQLYNSPLHF TGTGCCAGCAGCTGGCGACAGCTCTATAATTCACCCCTCCACTTT
TRBD1 TRBJ2-7 few TRBV5-4 CASRRTGNEQYF TGTGCCAGCAGGAGGACAGGTAACGAGCAGTACTTC
TRBD2 TRBJ2-3 many TRBV7-3 CASSPGLAGSTDTQYF TGTGCCAGCAGCCCGGGACTAGCGGGAAGCACAGATACGCAGTATTTT
TRBD1 TRBJ1-3 NA TRBV10-2 CASSGTGFSGNTIYF TGCGCCAGCTCCGGGACAGGGTTTTCCGGAAACACCATATATTTT
TRBD1 TRBJ2-3 many TRBV15 CATQGQGRDTQYF TGTGCCACCCAGGGACAGGGGAGGGATACGCAGTATTTT
TRBD1 TRBJ2-6 many TRBV5-1 CASSLAGTESSGANVLTF TGCGCCAGCAGCTTGGCCGGGACAGAGAGCTCTGGGGCCAACGTCCTGACTTTC
NA TRBJ1-4 many TRBV20-1 CSARDLYEEKLFF TGCAGTGCTAGAGATCTCTACGAGGAAAAACTGTTTTTT
NA TRBJ2-7 many TRBV5-1 CASSFTGASEQYF TGCGCCAGCAGCTTTACCGGGGCCTCCGAGCAGTACTTC
NA TRBJ1-3 many TRBV7-2 CASSLVGGNTIYF TGTGCCAGCAGCTTAGTGGGGGGAAACACCATATATTTT
NA TRBJ1-5 many TRBV10-2 CASSASGYSNQPQHF TGCGCCAGCAGTGCGTCAGGGTATAGCAATCAGCCCCAGCATTTT
NA TRBJ2-1 many TRBV12-3/TRBV12-4 CASAFVSGDVNEQFF TGTGCCAGCGCCTTCGTGTCTGGGGACGTAAATGAGCAGTTCTTC
NA TRBJ1-4 many TRBV3-1 CASSQDAGVKGKLFF TGTGCCAGCAGCCAAGATGCCGGGGTCAAGGGAAAACTGTTTTTT
NA TRBJ1-1 few TRBV10-3 CAISGLNGAEAFF TGTGCCATCAGCGGACTTAACGGGGCTGAAGCTTTCTTT
TRBD1 TRBJ2-1 NA TRBV20-1 CSARDPRGQVYNEQFF TGCAGTGCTAGAGACCCCAGGGGGCAGGTCTACAATGAGCAGTTCTTC
TRBD1 TRBJ1-2 many TRBV29-1 CSVDRGVYGYTF TGCAGCGTCGACAGGGGCGTTTATGGCTACACCTTC
TRBD1 TRBJ1-5 many TRBV7-2 CASSLAGQINQPQHF TGTGCCAGCAGCTTAGCGGGACAGATCAATCAGCCCCAGCATTTT
NA TRBJ2-5 many TRBV5-1 CASSLDTWSETQYF TGCGCCAGCAGCTTGGATACTTGGTCAGAGACCCAGTACTTC
NA TRBJ2-1 many TRBV5-1 CASSPSIGSSYNEQFF TGCGCCAGCAGCCCCTCCATTGGGAGCTCCTACAATGAGCAGTTCTTC
NA TRBJ1-1 few TRBV6-1 CASSPGRMNTEAFF TGTGCCAGCAGCCCCGGACGGATGAACACTGAAGCTTTCTTT
NA TRBJ2-1 many TRBV7-2 CASSLVVGSEQFF TGTGCCAGCAGCTTAGTCGTGGGGAGTGAGCAGTTCTTC
TRBD2 TRBJ2-1 few TRBV20-1 CSARDLAGKYNEQFF TGCAGTGCTAGAGATCTAGCGGGGAAATACAATGAGCAGTTCTTC
NA TRBJ2-6 many TRBV5-1 CASSLTAGTNVLTF TGCGCCAGCAGCTTGACAGCTGGGACCAACGTCCTGACTTTC
TRBD1 TRBJ2-2 NA TRBV5-1 CASSLSQGATGELFF TGCGCCAGCAGCTTGAGCCAGGGGGCCACCGGGGAGCTGTTTTTT
NA TRBJ1-6 many TRBV15 CATTSERDSPLHF TGTGCCACCACCTCAGAGAGAGATTCACCCCTCCACTTT
NA TRBJ2-6 many TRBV12-3/TRBV12-4 CASRPESGANVLTF TGTGCCAGCAGGCCCGAATCGGGGGCCAACGTCCTGACTTTC
TRBD2 TRBJ2-3 many TRBV10-2 CASSLAGGNTDTQYF TGCGCCAGCAGTCTAGCGGGGGGAAACACAGATACGCAGTATTTT